The 31 T cell receptor beta chains below all came from one sample that was sequenced in a study of human thymus T cells. TCRdb keeps only in-frame clones here, not all; method: immunoSEQ multiplex PCR. The table shows tens of thousands of clones, with approximately 95% occurring only once. The sample comprised blood. All receptors come from a boy less than two years old with a congenital heart defect but otherwise immunologically healthy.

This chain uses TRBV18 with TRBJ2-5, with a possible D match to TRBD2 (7 bases). This CDR3 has 16 amino acids. Germline lookup yields CDR1 KGHSH and CDR2 LQKENI. Trimming removed 3 bases from V and 4 bases from J, with 18 bases in between. CDR3 loop: CASSPTRQGRGETQYF. In DNA form, the CDR3 reads TGTGCCAGCTCACCGACGCGGCAGGGGAGGGGAGAGACCCAGTACTTC. The full variable domain, with the rest looked up from reference TRBV18 and TRBJ2-5, is NAGVMQNPRHLVRRRGQEARLRCSPMKGHSHVYWYRQLPEEGLKFMVYLQKENIIDESGMPKERFSAEFPKEGPSILRIQQVVRGDSAAYFCASSPTRQGRGETQYFGPGTRLLVL.

The chain employs TRBV28 and TRBJ2-1; tentative D call: TRBD2 (6 bases). Between the trimmed V and J ends, which lost 11 bases and 4 bases, there was a span of 15 bases. The germline V gene encodes CDR1 MDHEN and CDR2 SYDVKM. This CDR3 is 13 amino acids long. CDR3 sequence: CASALAPYNEQFF. The CDR3 nucleotides are TGTGCCTCCGCCCTAGCGCCTTACAATGAGCAGTTCTTC.

The chain recombines TRBV4-1 with TRBJ2-7; 8 bases agree with TRBD1. The CDR3 spans 15 residues. V shed 4 bases and J 0 bases; nucleotides not matched to a gene: 5. The germline V gene has CDR1 MGHRA and CDR2 YSYEKL. CDR3 sequence: CASSRTGYDSYEQYF. The CDR3 DNA is TGCGCCAGCAGCCGGACAGGGTATGACTCCTACGAGCAGTACTTC.

J is TRBJ2-2 and V is TRBV13, with 10 positions matching TRBD2. The V gene's germline CDR1 is PRHDT and CDR2 FYEKMQ (reference sequence). Unmatched junction bases numbered 8, after V lost 6 bases and J lost 4 bases. This CDR3 is 16 amino acids long. The CDR3 protein is CASSPAGGRSTGELFF. The CDR3 nucleotides read TGTGCCAGCAGTCCAGCGGGGGGGCGGAGCACCGGGGAGCTGTTTTTT. The whole variable domain, filled in from reference TRBV13 and TRBJ2-2, reads AAGVIQSPRHLIKEKRETATLKCYPIPRHDTVYWYQQGPGQDPQFLISFYEKMQSDKGSIPDRFSAQQFSDYHSELNMSSLELGDSALYFCASSPAGGRSTGELFFGEGSRLTVL.

This chain joins TRBV19 and TRBJ1-2, with D unresolved. The V end lost 5 bases, the J end lost 4 bases, and 8 bases lay between the germline ends. The CDR3 length is 12 residues. The germline V gene encodes CDR1 LNHDA and CDR2 SQIVND (reference sequence). The CDR3 spells CASSAPSYGYTF. The CDR3 DNA follows: TGTGCCAGTAGTGCCCCCTCCTATGGCTACACCTTC.

V usage is TRBV30 and J usage is TRBJ2-3, with D hard to call. Deletions cut 8 bases from V and 8 bases from J, with 14 bases between. Germline assignment: CDR1 GTSNPN and CDR2 SVGIG (reference sequence). The CDR3 is 11 residues long. CDR3 sequence: CATSTLGTQYF. The DNA of the CDR3 is TGTGCCACGTCCACCCTGGGTACGCAGTATTTT. Drawing the rest from reference TRBV30 and TRBJ2-3, the complete variable domain is SQTIHQWPATLVQPVGSPLSLECTVEGTSNPNLYWYRQAAGRGLQLLFYSVGIGQISSEVPQNLSASRPQDRQFILSSKKLLLSDSGFYLCATSTLGTQYFGPGTRLTVL.

The V call is TRBV2, the J call TRBJ2-1; D not resolved. The CDR3 is 11 residues long. The germline gives CDR1 SNHLY, CDR2 FYNNEI. The V end lost 3 bases, the J end lost 5 bases, and 2 bases lay between the germline ends. The CDR3 nucleotides are TGTGCCAGCAGTGATAACAATGAGCAGTTCTTC. Its protein product is CASSDNNEQFF.

V usage is TRBV2 and J usage is TRBJ1-5; D is possibly TRBD1 (5 bases). The germline V gene has CDR1 SNHLY and CDR2 FYNNEI. CDR3 length: 16 residues. Trimming cost V 7 bases and J 4 bases, with 20 bases left between them. The CDR3 nucleotides read TGTGCCAGCACGGCGGGGGAGGGAGGCTCTAATCAGCCCCAGCATTTT. Its translation is CASTAGEGGSNQPQHF.

The chain recombines TRBV18 with TRBJ2-3; D is unclear. The CDR3 is made up of 15 amino acids. V lost 5 bases, J lost 2 bases, and 14 bases lay in between. Germline values: CDR1 KGHSH, CDR2 LQKENI. CDR3 loop: CASSIRQLVTDTQYF. The CDR3 coding sequence is TGTGCCAGCTCAATTAGGCAGCTTGTCACAGATACGCAGTATTTT.

The V and J genes are TRBV5-1 and TRBJ2-7; either TRBD1 or TRBD2 may supply D (5 bases each). V dropped 4 bases and J dropped 3 bases, with 20 bases sitting between them. The CDR3 is made up of 16 amino acids. Germline CDR1 reads SGHRS; CDR2 reads YFSETQ. In DNA, the CDR3 is TGCGCCAGCAGCCCCCCCACCGGGGCAGGGAACTACGAGCAGTACTTC. Protein: CASSPPTGAGNYEQYF.

The chain uses TRBV4-2 and TRBJ2-7; 9 bases line up with TRBD1. The germline V gene has CDR1 LGHNA and CDR2 YNFKEQ. The CDR3 spans 14 residues. After removal of 4 bases from V and 5 bases from J, the junction contained 6 bases not matched to a gene. CDR3 in amino acids: CASSPQTGGNEQYF. The CDR3 DNA sequence: TGTGCCAGCAGCCCCCAGACAGGGGGGAACGAGCAGTACTTC.

The chain has TRBV15 and TRBJ1-4, with a weak D call TRBD1 (5 bases). Germline V gene lookup returns CDR1 LNHNV and CDR2 YYDKDF (reference sequence). The CDR3 has 15 amino acids. Trimming left V 0 bases short and J 6 bases short, with 11 bases between. This CDR3 is CATSREGAGDEKLFF. The CDR3 DNA is TGTGCCACCAGCAGAGAAGGGGCAGGAGATGAAAAACTGTTTTTT.

The rearrangement joins TRBV5-1 to TRBJ2-2; 7 positions match TRBD2. J was trimmed by 1 base and V by 4 bases; bases with no gene match: 16. CDR1 and CDR2 (germline): SGHRS, YFSETQ. The CDR3 contains 19 residues. The CDR3 DNA follows: TGCGCCAGCAGCCGAACTCTAGCGGTCCCTCCCATGAACACCGGGGAGCTGTTTTTT. The encoded protein is CASSRTLAVPPMNTGELFF.

V is TRBV7-3 and J is TRBJ2-5; the D gene is possibly TRBD2 (5 bases). The V and J ends lost 5 bases and 2 bases respectively, with 9 bases between them. Per the germline V gene, CDR1 is SGHTA and CDR2 is FQGTGA. The CDR3 is 13 amino acids. The CDR3 coding sequence is TGTGCCAGCAGCCATAGCGAGCAAGAGACCCAGTACTTC. Its protein is CASSHSEQETQYF.

This rearrangement joins TRBV6-5 to TRBJ1-3; 9 bases fit TRBD1. The V segment lost 3 bases and the J segment 5 bases; nucleotides outside the gene matches: 2. There are 14 residues in the CDR3. From germline, CDR1 is MNHEY and CDR2 SVGAGI. The DNA of the CDR3 is TGTGCCAGCAGTTATGGGACAGGGAGAAACACCATATATTTT. This codes for CASSYGTGRNTIYF.

J is TRBJ2-3 and V is TRBV19, with D tentatively TRBD1 (6 bases). CDR1 and CDR2 (germline): LNHDA, SQIVND (reference sequence). CDR3 size: 14 residues. V was pared by 2 bases and J by 0 bases, with 6 bases between. The CDR3 here is CASSIQGSTDTQYF. The DNA for the CDR3 is TGTGCCAGTAGTATACAGGGGAGCACAGATACGCAGTATTTT.

This clone was counted once. The V and J genes are TRBV28 and TRBJ2-7; 8 bases match TRBD1. Trimming removed 5 bases from V and 6 bases from J; junction bases left unmatched: 6. CDR1 is MDHEN and CDR2 is SYDVKM in the germline V gene. The CDR3 runs 13 residues. The DNA of the CDR3 is TGTGCCAGCAGTATAGGTCAGGGGGCCGAGCAGTACTTC. Residues: CASSIGQGAEQYF.

CDR3 region: CASSVGGYGYTF. Here the CDR3 DNA reads TGTGCCAGCAGCGTAGGGGGCTATGGCTACACCTTC. The rearrangement joins TRBV9 to TRBJ1-2; D uncertain. The V end lost 0 bases, the J end lost 4 bases, and 4 bases lay between the germline ends. Germline V gene sequence: CDR1 SGDLS, CDR2 YYNGEE. CDR3 length equals 12 residues.

This chain connects TRBV27 to TRBJ2-7; 7 bases align to TRBD2. The CDR3 spans 14 residues. J lost 3 bases, V lost 1 base, and 3 bases had no gene match. Germline V gene sequence: CDR1 MNHEY, CDR2 SMNVEV (reference sequence). The CDR3 DNA sequence: TGTGCCAGCAGTTTATTTGGGGACTACTACGAGCAGTACTTC. Its translation: CASSLFGDYYEQYF.

V usage is TRBV4-3 and J usage is TRBJ2-1, with no clear D. The CDR3 totals 14 residues. Germline V gene data show CDR1 as LGHNA and CDR2 as YSLEER. The ends were cut back, 0 bases at V and 6 bases at J, with 9 bases in the middle. The CDR3 region has the DNA TGCGCCAGCAGCCAAGAGTCACACCTCAATGAGCAGTTCTTC. It is translated as CASSQESHLNEQFF.

This chain connects TRBV28 to TRBJ2-1; TRBD1 matches 10 bases. V trimming: 1 base; J trimming: 6 bases; junction bases outside the gene matches: 15. CDR3 length: 19 residues. Germline V gives CDR1 MDHEN, CDR2 SYDVKM. CDR3 sequence (DNA): TGTGCCAGCAGTTTATACTCAGGTAGACAGGGGGCGCCGGGCAATGAGCAGTTCTTC. This gives the protein CASSLYSGRQGAPGNEQFF.

The V call is TRBV11-2, the J call TRBJ2-7; D may be TRBD1 or TRBD2 (7 bases each). The CDR3 sequence is 15 residues long. The V gene lost 4 bases and the J gene lost 2 bases, with 15 bases spanning the gap. Germline CDR1 reads SGHAT; CDR2 reads FQNNGV. The CDR3 DNA reads as TGTGCCAGCAGCTCCCTGGGAGGGGGCCCCTACGAGCAGTACTTC. Translated, it gives CASSSLGGGPYEQYF.

This chain links TRBV7-9 with TRBJ1-1, with D hard to call. V lost 4 bases and J lost 0, with 9 bases in between. This CDR3 comprises 14 residues. From germline, CDR1 is SEHNR and CDR2 FQNEAQ (reference sequence). CDR3 residues: CASSSAAVNTEAFF. CDR3 coding DNA: TGTGCCAGCAGCTCCGCGGCGGTGAACACTGAAGCTTTCTTT.

V usage is TRBV28 and J usage is TRBJ1-1; TRBD1 matches 9 bases. V dropped 3 bases and J dropped 3; count of bases not matched to a gene: 5. The CDR3 is 15 amino acids. Germline values: CDR1 MDHEN, CDR2 SYDVKM. CDR3: CASSFGTGRYTEAFF. CDR3 bases: TGTGCCAGCAGTTTCGGGACAGGGAGATACACTGAAGCTTTCTTT.

V and J are TRBV7-9 and TRBJ2-1; 9 bases line up with TRBD1. The CDR3 length is 13 residues. Germline CDR1 is SEHNR and CDR2 is FQNEAQ (reference sequence). J lost 5 bases, V lost 11 bases, and 7 bases had no gene match. The CDR3 region is CAVRDRDNNEQFF. The CDR3 DNA reads as TGTGCCGTCCGGGACAGGGATAACAATGAGCAGTTCTTC.

The chain is built from TRBV10-1 and TRBJ2-1; the match to TRBD1 covers 10 bases. Trimming cost V 4 bases and J 5 bases; bases outside gene matches: 2. The V gene's germline CDR1 is WNHNN and CDR2 SYGVQD (reference sequence). The CDR3 spans 14 residues. This chain's CDR3 is CASSGQGADNEQFF. The CDR3 nucleotides read TGCGCCAGCAGTGGACAGGGGGCCGACAATGAGCAGTTCTTC.

The V and J genes are TRBV5-4 and TRBJ1-2; D gene ambiguous. Trimming pared 4 bases from V and 7 bases from J, leaving 8 bases between. The CDR3 consists of 11 residues. In germline, CDR1 is SGHNT, CDR2 YYREEE (reference sequence). CDR3 region: CASSGRVGYTF. In nucleotides, the CDR3 is TGTGCCAGCAGCGGTAGGGTTGGCTACACCTTC.

The chain combines TRBV6-6 with TRBJ1-2; D is perhaps TRBD1 (6 bases). The CDR3 spans 16 residues. The germline gives CDR1 MNHNY, CDR2 SVGAGI (reference sequence). Trimming stripped 0 bases from V and 6 bases from J, with 17 bases between. The CDR3 DNA reads as TGTGCCAGCAGTTACTCGAGAGGGGGAAAGGGCGATGGCTACACCTTC. Its translation: CASSYSRGGKGDGYTF.

This sequence joins TRBV7-2 and TRBJ2-7; 7 nucleotides agree with TRBD1. Germline CDR1 and CDR2: SGHTA and FQGNSA. V shed 5 bases and J 3 bases; nucleotides not matched to a gene: 10. CDR3 size: 15 residues. The CDR3 loop reads CASSPRDSKNYEQYF. CDR3 nucleotide sequence: TGTGCCAGCAGCCCCCGGGACAGTAAAAACTACGAGCAGTACTTC. Full variable domain (outside the CDR3, taken from reference TRBV7-2 and TRBJ2-7): GAGVSQSPSNKVTEKGKDVELRCDPISGHTALYWYRQSLGQGLEFLIYFQGNSAPDKSGLPSDRFSAERTGGSVSTLTIQRTQQEDSAVYLCASSPRDSKNYEQYFGPGTRLTVT.

The J gene is TRBJ1-5, the V gene TRBV6-1; 7 nucleotides match TRBD1. The V segment lost 4 bases and the J segment 1 base; nucleotides outside the gene matches: 7. Germline lookup yields CDR1 MNHNS and CDR2 SASEGT. The CDR3 totals 16 residues. CDR3 sequence (DNA): TGTGCCAGCAGTGGACAGGGACCCTTCAGCAATCAGCCCCAGCATTTT. Translating gives CASSGQGPFSNQPQHF.

The rearrangement links TRBV28 to TRBJ2-7; D is unclear. This CDR3 region has 14 residues. The ends were cut back, 5 bases at V and 0 bases at J, with 11 bases in the middle. CDR1 MDHEN and CDR2 SYDVKM come from the germline V gene. The DNA of the CDR3 is TGTGCCAGCAGTCCCCCCCAGTACTCCTACGAGCAGTACTTC. Its protein product is CASSPPQYSYEQYF.